These T cell receptor beta chains were read from a single sample in a study of T cell changes during pregnancy in multiple sclerosis. Clones were sequenced by immunoSEQ multiplex PCR, and TCRdb holds only the in-frame ones, with some missing. The sample holds tens of thousands of clones, 96% seen once. The specimen was CD8+ T cells from peripheral blood mononuclear cells, collected after pregnancy. The receptors were sampled from a female donor with multiple sclerosis, enrolled in a pregnancy study. CDR3s leave out the opening cysteine and the closing phenylalanine or tryptophan.

V gene	J gene	CDR3 protein
TRBV13	TRBJ2-5	ASSQTPDRAQY
TRBV7-2	TRBJ2-1	ASSLPKDRIEQF
TRBV19	TRBJ2-2	AISLAGELF
TRBV13	TRBJ2-1	ASSPRAGGYYNEQF
TRBV7-3	TRBJ2-7	ASSSFSVEQY
TRBV27	TRBJ2-1	ASSHPLAPPGNEQF
TRBV5-1	TRBJ2-7	ASSWDRAYEQY
TRBV10-3	TRBJ2-7	AISERDNYEQY
TRBV2	TRBJ2-2	ARRGQNTGELF
TRBV27	TRBJ1-1	ASSLAGQGNTEAF
TRBV2	TRBJ1-2	ASSDFDTNYGYT
TRBV4-3	TRBJ2-7	ASSQASAGGYEQY
TRBV5-6	TRBJ1-2	ASSYKQGRKDGYT
TRBV28	TRBJ2-5	ASSRQGTETQY
TRBV29-1	TRBJ1-5	SVSPGLNQPQH
TRBV5-4	TRBJ1-3	ASSGTGEGPGNTIY
TRBV28	TRBJ1-4	ASSLLGGGEKLF
TRBV7-6	TRBJ2-5	ASSSGLAGEGETQY
TRBV7-9	TRBJ2-2	ASSSRTAGFTGELF
TRBV7-9	TRBJ1-2	ASTGQRANYGYT